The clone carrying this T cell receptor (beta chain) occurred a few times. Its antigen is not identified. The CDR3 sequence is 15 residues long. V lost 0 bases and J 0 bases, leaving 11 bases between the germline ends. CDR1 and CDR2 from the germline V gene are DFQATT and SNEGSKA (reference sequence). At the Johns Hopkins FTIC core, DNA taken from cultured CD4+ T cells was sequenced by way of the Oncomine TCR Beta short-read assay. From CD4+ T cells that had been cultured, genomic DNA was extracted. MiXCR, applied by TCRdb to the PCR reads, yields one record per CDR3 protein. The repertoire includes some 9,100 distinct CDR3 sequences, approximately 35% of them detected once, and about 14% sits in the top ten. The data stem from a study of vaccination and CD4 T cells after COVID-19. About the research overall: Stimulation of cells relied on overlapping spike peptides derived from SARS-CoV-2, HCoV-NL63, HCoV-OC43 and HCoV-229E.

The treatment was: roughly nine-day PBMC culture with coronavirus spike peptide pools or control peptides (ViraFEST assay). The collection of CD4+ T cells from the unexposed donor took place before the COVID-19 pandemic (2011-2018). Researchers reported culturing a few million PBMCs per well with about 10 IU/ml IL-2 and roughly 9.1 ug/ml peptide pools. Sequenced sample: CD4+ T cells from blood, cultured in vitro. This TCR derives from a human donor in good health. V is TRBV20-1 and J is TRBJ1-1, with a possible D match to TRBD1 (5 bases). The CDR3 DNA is TGCAGTGCTAGAGATTGGGGGGGGGTGAACACTGAAGCTTTCTTT. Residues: CSARDWGGVNTEAFF.